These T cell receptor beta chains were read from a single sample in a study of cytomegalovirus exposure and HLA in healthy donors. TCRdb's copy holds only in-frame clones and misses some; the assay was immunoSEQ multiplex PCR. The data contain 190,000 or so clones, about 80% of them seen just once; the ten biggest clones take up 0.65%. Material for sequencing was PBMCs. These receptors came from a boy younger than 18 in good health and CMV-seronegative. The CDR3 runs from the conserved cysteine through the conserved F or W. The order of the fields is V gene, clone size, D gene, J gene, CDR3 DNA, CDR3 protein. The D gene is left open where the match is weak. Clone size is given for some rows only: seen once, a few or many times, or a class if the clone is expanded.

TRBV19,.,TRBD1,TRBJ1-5,TGTGCCAGTCGGGACAGGGAGGATCAGCCCCAGCATTTT,CASRDREDQPQHF
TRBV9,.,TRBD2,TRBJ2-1,TGTGCCAGCAGCGTAAGCGGGAGGGCCATCAATGAGCAGTTCTTC,CASSVSGRAINEQFF
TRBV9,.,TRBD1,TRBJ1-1,TGTGCCAGCAGCACCCTGGACAGGTACACTGAAGCTTTCTTT,CASSTLDRYTEAFF
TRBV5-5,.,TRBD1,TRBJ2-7,TGTGCCAGCAGCTTGCTCGGGGACAGCATCTTCTACGAGCAGTACTTC,CASSLLGDSIFYEQYF
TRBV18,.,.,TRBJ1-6,TGTGCCAGCTCACCCTCGACCGTAGCGTTCAGTTCACCCCTCCACTTT,CASSPSTVAFSSPLHF
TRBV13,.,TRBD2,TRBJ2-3,TGTGCCAGCAGCCCAATCGGGACTAACACAGATACGCAGTATTTT,CASSPIGTNTDTQYF
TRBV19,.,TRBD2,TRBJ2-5,TGTGCCAGTAGTATAAGGCGGGGGAGCCAAGAGACCCAGTACTTC,CASSIRRGSQETQYF
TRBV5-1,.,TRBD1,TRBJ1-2,TGCGCCAGCAGCCGGGGACAGGGGGAGCTCCGTGGCTACACCTTC,CASSRGQGELRGYTF
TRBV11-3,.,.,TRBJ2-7,TGTGCCAGCAGCTCCAGGGAAAAATCCTACGAGCAGTACTTC,CASSSREKSYEQYF
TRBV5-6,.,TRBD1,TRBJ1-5,TGTGCCAGCAGCTCCCGGGACAGGGGGCTCGGAAGCAATCAGCCCCAGCATTTT,CASSSRDRGLGSNQPQHF
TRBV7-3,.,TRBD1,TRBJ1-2,TGTGCCAGCAGCTCCACAGGGACAGAGTTTGGCTACACCTTC,CASSSTGTEFGYTF
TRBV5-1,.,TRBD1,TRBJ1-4,TGCGCCAGCAGCTTACAGGGGGCCGATAATGAAAAACTGTTTTTT,CASSLQGADNEKLFF
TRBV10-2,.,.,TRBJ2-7,TGCGCCAGCAGAGTTGAATCATCGACTGACTTCTACGAGCAGTACTTC,CASRVESSTDFYEQYF
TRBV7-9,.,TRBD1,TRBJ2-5,TGTGCCAGCAGCTTAGAGACAGGGGGCATGGGGGAGACCCAGTACTTC,CASSLETGGMGETQYF
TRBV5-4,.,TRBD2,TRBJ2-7,TGTGCCAGCAGCCCGTTTATCGCGGGGGCCTACGAGCAGTACTTC,CASSPFIAGAYEQYF
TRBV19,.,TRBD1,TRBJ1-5,TGTGCCAGTAGGGACAGGGCGGGCCAGCCCCAGCATTTT,CASRDRAGQPQHF
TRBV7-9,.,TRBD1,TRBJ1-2,TGTGCCAGCGGCCGGGACAGGGAGAGTGGCTACACCTTC,CASGRDRESGYTF
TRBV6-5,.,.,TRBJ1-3,TGTGCCAGCAGCAAAGGACTGGGAAACACCATATATTTT,CASSKGLGNTIYF
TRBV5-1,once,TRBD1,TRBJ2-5,TGCGCCAGCAGGGAGAGGACCGGGACAGGGGGAGAGACCCAGTACTTC,CASRERTGTGGETQYF
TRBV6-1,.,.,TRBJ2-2,TGTGCCAGCAGGGGGGGGCGGTACACCGGGGAGCTGTTTTTT,CASRGGRYTGELFF
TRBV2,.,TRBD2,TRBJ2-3,TGTGCCAGCAGTGCCCTAGCGGGGGGGACCACAGATACGCAGTATTTT,CASSALAGGTTDTQYF
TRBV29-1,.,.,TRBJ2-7,TGCAGCGTTGAAACAGACTACGAGCAGTACTTC,CSVETDYEQYF
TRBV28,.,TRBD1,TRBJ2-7,TGTGCCAGCAACTCTTGGACAGGAAAAGCCTACGAGCAGTACTTC,CASNSWTGKAYEQYF
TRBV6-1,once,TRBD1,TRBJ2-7,TGTGCCAGCCACGCCCTTCGAGGACAGGTCTACGAGCAGTACTTC,CASHALRGQVYEQYF
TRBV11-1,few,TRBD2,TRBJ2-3,TGTGCCAGCAGCCTAGGACTAGCGGAAATGACAGATACGCAGTATTTT,CASSLGLAEMTDTQYF
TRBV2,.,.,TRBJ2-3,TGTGCCAGCAGTGAAGGCCCAGCGGTTACAGATACGCAGTATTTT,CASSEGPAVTDTQYF
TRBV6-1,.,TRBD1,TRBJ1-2,TGTGTGGGATCAGGGGGCGCGGACTATGGCTACACCTTC,CVGSGGADYGYTF
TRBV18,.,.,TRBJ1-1,TGTGCCAGCTCACCCCGGGGGGGTGACACTGAAGCTTTCTTT,CASSPRGGDTEAFF
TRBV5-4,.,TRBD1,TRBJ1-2,TGTGCCAGCAGCCGGGGGACAGGGGAGGTAGGCTACACCTTC,CASSRGTGEVGYTF
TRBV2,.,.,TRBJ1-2,TGTGCCAGCACCCCGGGGATTGACTATGGCTACACCTTC,CASTPGIDYGYTF
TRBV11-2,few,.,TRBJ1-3,TGTGCCAGCAGCTTAAGCGCCAGCGTCTCTGGAAACACCATATATTTT,CASSLSASVSGNTIYF
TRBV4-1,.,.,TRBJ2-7,TGCGCCAGCAGCCAAGTTTCTACGTACGAAGAGCAGTACTTC,CASSQVSTYEEQYF
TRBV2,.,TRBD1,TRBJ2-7,TGTGCCAGCAGTGAAAGCAACAGGGGGCCCGAGCAGTACTTC,CASSESNRGPEQYF
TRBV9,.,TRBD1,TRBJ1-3,TGTGCCAGCAGCCCCCAGACAGGGGGTTTGGACACCATATATTTT,CASSPQTGGLDTIYF
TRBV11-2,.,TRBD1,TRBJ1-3,TGTGCCAGCAGCTTGGGACAGTTCTCTGGAAACACCATATATTTT,CASSLGQFSGNTIYF
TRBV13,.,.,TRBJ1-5,TGTGCCAGCAGCTCAAGTCTACAGGGCCGTAGCAATCAGCCCCAGCATTTT,CASSSSLQGRSNQPQHF
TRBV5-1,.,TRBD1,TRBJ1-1,TGCGCCAGCAGCCGGACAGGGGGCGATGGGACTGAAGCTTTCTTT,CASSRTGGDGTEAFF
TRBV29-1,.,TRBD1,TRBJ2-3,TGCAGCGTTGGACTCGACAGGGTTGATTTTTTCACAGATACGCAGTATTTT,CSVGLDRVDFFTDTQYF
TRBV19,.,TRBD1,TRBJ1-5,TGTGCCAGTAGTAGGGGGACAGATGGAGGCAATCAGCCCCAGCATTTT,CASSRGTDGGNQPQHF
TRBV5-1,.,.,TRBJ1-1,TGCGCCAGCAGTGGCTCGTGGGGCGTTGCTGAAGCTTTCTTT,CASSGSWGVAEAFF
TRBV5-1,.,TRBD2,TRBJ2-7,TGCGCCAGCAGAGAGACTAGCGGTTCCTCCTACGAGCAGTACTTC,CASRETSGSSYEQYF
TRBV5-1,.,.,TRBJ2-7,TGCGCCAGCAGCTTGGACACAGGGTTCCCCTACGAGCAGTACTTC,CASSLDTGFPYEQYF
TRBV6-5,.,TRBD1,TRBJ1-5,TGTGCCAGCACCCCAGGGGGAGGTCAGCCCCAGCATTTT,CASTPGGGQPQHF
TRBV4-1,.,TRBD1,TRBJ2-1,TGCGCCAGCAGCCAAGAACAGGGGGGCAACAATGAGCAGTTCTTC,CASSQEQGGNNEQFF
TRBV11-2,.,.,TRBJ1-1,TGTGCCAGCAGCCCGTTTGCGACTGAAGCTTTCTTT,CASSPFATEAFF
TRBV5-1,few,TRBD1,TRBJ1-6,TGCGCCAGCAGCTTGAATGGACAGGGTCATTCACCCCTCCACTTT,CASSLNGQGHSPLHF
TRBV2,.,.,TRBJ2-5,TGTGCCAGCAGGGTACCCCGACCAAGTGGGGAGCAGTACTTC,CASRVPRPSGEQYF
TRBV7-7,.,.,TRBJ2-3,TGTGCTAGCAGCTTATACGTGAGGGATACGCAGTATTTT,CASSLYVRDTQYF
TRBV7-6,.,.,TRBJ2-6,TGTGCCAGCAGCCCTGGGGCAACCAGGGCCAACGTCCTGACTTTC,CASSPGATRANVLTF
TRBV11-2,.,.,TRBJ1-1,TGTGCCAGCAGCTTATTCGCGTACACTGAAGCTTTCTTT,CASSLFAYTEAFF
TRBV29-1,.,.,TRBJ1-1,TGCAGCGCCACTCCGCGGGAAGCTTTCTTT,CSATPREAFF
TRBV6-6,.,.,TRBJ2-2,TGTGCCAGCGGCATGAATACGAACACCGGGGAGCTGTTTTTT,CASGMNTNTGELFF
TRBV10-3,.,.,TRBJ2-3,TGTGCCATCAGTGAGTCGACAGGTCCAACAGATACGCAGTATTTT,CAISESTGPTDTQYF